This T cell receptor beta chain comes out of a study of blood T cell repertoires in COVID-19. Across the whole study: Samples came from the United States, Italy and Spain, spanning acute and convalescent COVID-19. The cDNA or gDNA used as material had been derived from T cells, B-cell-depleted T cells, or PBMCs.

This clone has a single count. CDR3 length: 19 amino acids. Losses at the gene ends were 5 bases for V and 4 bases for J; bases not matched to a gene: 9. The germline CDR1 and CDR2 sequences are MNHEY and SVGEGT. Some clones are missing from TCRdb's copy, which holds only in-frame ones; the method was immunoSEQ multiplex PCR. The sample holds about 210,000 clones; about 87% are singletons and the top ten take 2% to 3%. Assignments of participants to cohorts depended upon their own reported clinical history. V gene TRBV6-2 or TRBV6-3 combines with J gene TRBJ2-6; TRBD2 matches at 15 bases. The sequence was obtained from a woman between 40 and 55 years old with acute COVID-19. What was sequenced was PBMCs or T cells enriched from blood (not recorded which). The chain's CDR3 is CASSTRTSGGVGGANVLTF. Here the CDR3 DNA reads TGTGCCAGCAGTACCCGGACTAGCGGGGGGGTAGGAGGGGCCAACGTCCTGACTTTC.